These 24 T cell receptor beta chains came from one sample sequenced in a study of shared clonotypes between healthy human individuals. Measured with immunoSEQ multiplex PCR; TCRdb has only the in-frame clones, and not every one. The sample lists 2,500,000 or so clones; around nine tenths were seen once. The sequencing sample was made of naive CD4+ T cells sorted from blood. Subset described: CD45RA+ positively selected. Receptors were obtained from a man younger than 35 in good health.

This clone turned up a few times. This sequence joins TRBV25-1 and TRBJ1-1; D possibly corresponds to TRBD1 (6 bases). The length of the CDR3 is 12 residues. Trimming cost V 3 bases and J 8 bases, with 10 bases left between them. The germline CDR1 and CDR2 sequences are MGHDK and SYGVNS. In nucleotides, the CDR3 is TGTGCCAGCAGTGACACCGGGACAGAAGCTTTCTTT. It translates to CASSDTGTEAFF.

This clone was found a few times. The chain combines TRBV30 with TRBJ1-6, with 7 bases lining up with TRBD1. The V gene end was trimmed by 4 bases and the J gene end by 12 bases; junction bases not matched to a gene: 12. The CDR3 spans 14 residues. Germline loops: CDR1 GTSNPN, CDR2 SVGIG (reference sequence). This CDR3 is CAWNPRGQGLPLHF. The DNA of the CDR3 is TGTGCCTGGAACCCTAGGGGGCAGGGACTACCCCTCCACTTT.

CDR3 nucleotides: TGTGCCAGCAGCAGGGGGTCCGGGGAGCTGTTTTTT. This gives the protein CASSRGSGELFF. The V call is TRBV2, the J call TRBJ2-2, with TRBD1 identical over 7 bases. Per the germline V gene, CDR1 is SNHLY and CDR2 is FYNNEI. CDR3 size: 12 residues. V trimming: 6 bases; J trimming: 6 bases; junction bases outside the gene matches: 1.

The J gene is TRBJ1-2, the V gene TRBV28, with 8 bases lining up with TRBD1. The CDR3 sequence is 15 residues long. Trimming cost V 3 bases and J 8 bases; bases outside gene matches: 11. Germline V CDR1 and CDR2: MDHEN, SYDVKM. Here the CDR3 DNA reads TGTGCCAGCAGTTTCCGGCAGGGGGCCACCGGAGGCTACACCTTC. Protein: CASSFRQGATGGYTF.

This clone was detected a few times. Other DNA variants within this sample encode the same CDR3. J is TRBJ1-1 and V is TRBV18; 9 bases match TRBD1. There are 13 residues in the CDR3. In germline, CDR1 is KGHSH, CDR2 LQKENI. J lost 6 bases, V lost 6 bases, and 5 bases had no gene match. CDR3 region: CASSQGQGAEAFF. In DNA, the CDR3 is TGTGCCAGCTCGCAGGGACAGGGCGCTGAAGCTTTCTTT.

This chain uses TRBV19 with TRBJ1-1; 8 nucleotides line up with TRBD1. Looked up from germline, CDR1 is LNHDA and CDR2 is SQIVND (reference sequence). This CDR3 comprises 15 residues. V gave up 5 bases and J gave up 2 bases; unmatched junction bases: 7. The CDR3 DNA follows: TGTGCCAGTAGTTGGCAGGGGGCTACTAACACTGAAGCTTTCTTT. This encodes CASSWQGATNTEAFF.

Worth noting for this clone: The same CDR3 arises from other DNA sequences in this sample as well. This chain connects TRBV18 to TRBJ2-3; TRBD2 matches 8 bases. CDR1 and CDR2 from the germline V gene are KGHSH and LQKENI. The CDR3 sequence is 15 residues long. V trimming: 2 bases; J trimming: 0 bases; junction bases outside the gene matches: 1. The CDR3 spells CASSPSGGSTDTQYF. The CDR3 region has the DNA TGTGCCAGCTCACCATCGGGGGGGAGCACAGATACGCAGTATTTT.

The V gene is TRBV6-1, the J gene TRBJ1-5, with TRBD1 matching over 8 bases. Per germline, CDR1 MNHNS and CDR2 SASEGT. This CDR3 contains 14 residues. The V segment lost 4 bases and the J segment 5 bases; nucleotides outside the gene matches: 4. CDR3 nucleotides: TGTGCCAGCAGTGTGACAGGGGTGGATCAGCCCCAGCATTTT. Amino acids: CASSVTGVDQPQHF.

The V gene is TRBV19, the J gene TRBJ2-5, with D hard to call. The ends were cut back, 9 bases at V and 5 bases at J, with 16 bases in the middle. Germline V gene sequence: CDR1 LNHDA, CDR2 SQIVND (reference sequence). The CDR3 is made up of 13 amino acids. CDR3 protein: CASKNTGTETQYF. DNA of the CDR3: TGTGCCAGCAAAAACACGGGTACCGAGACCCAGTACTTC.

This chain uses TRBV2 with TRBJ2-7, with 8 bases identical to TRBD1. Germline assignment: CDR1 SNHLY and CDR2 FYNNEI. The CDR3 consists of 17 residues. Unmatched junction bases numbered 14, after V lost 6 bases and J lost 1 base. The CDR3 DNA is TGTGCCAGCAGGGGGCTATACGGACAGGGTTTGTCCTACGAGCAGTACTTC. Protein product: CASRGLYGQGLSYEQYF. Full variable domain (rest looked up from reference TRBV2 and TRBJ2-7): EPEVTQTPSHQVTQMGQEVILRCVPISNHLYFYWYRQILGQKVEFLVSFYNNEISEKSEIFDDQFSVERPDGSNFTLKIRSTKLEDSAMYFCASRGLYGQGLSYEQYFGPGTRLTVT.

This clone was detected only once. The V and J genes are TRBV6-8 and TRBJ2-7, with 8 positions matching TRBD2. The CDR3 length is 19 residues. Losses at the gene ends were 6 bases for V and 1 base for J; bases not matched to a gene: 20. Germline assignment: CDR1 MNHGY and CDR2 SAAAGT. This chain's CDR3 is CASRSGGLTNKLTSYEQYF. CDR3 DNA: TGTGCCAGCAGAAGCGGGGGACTAACTAATAAACTCACTTCCTACGAGCAGTACTTC.

The chain combines TRBV30 with TRBJ1-3; D is undetermined. Per the germline V gene, CDR1 is GTSNPN and CDR2 is SVGIG (reference sequence). The V end lost 4 bases, the J end lost 2 bases, and 6 bases lay between the germline ends. The CDR3 is made up of 12 amino acids. The CDR3 DNA sequence: TGTGCCTGGAAAGGGCCTGGAAACACCATATATTTT. This sequence encodes CAWKGPGNTIYF.

The chain is built from TRBV6-1 and TRBJ2-7; 12 bases match TRBD2. Germline CDR1 is MNHNS and CDR2 is SASEGT. V was pared by 5 bases and J by 2 bases, with 10 bases of the junction left unmatched. CDR3 length equals 17 residues. The CDR3 loop is CASSQGRTSGVPYEQYF. CDR3 sequence (DNA): TGTGCCAGCAGTCAAGGGAGGACTAGCGGGGTCCCCTACGAGCAGTACTTC.

This sequence joins TRBV6-6 and TRBJ2-7, with 9 positions matching TRBD2. From germline, CDR1 is MNHNY and CDR2 SVGAGI (reference sequence). Germline trimming cut 5 bases from V and 0 bases from J; bases unmatched to any gene: 5. The CDR3 contains 15 residues. The DNA for the CDR3 is TGTGCCAGCAGTCTGACTAGCGGCCTCTCCTACGAGCAGTACTTC. It encodes CASSLTSGLSYEQYF.

J is TRBJ2-7 and V is TRBV18, with D possibly being TRBD2 (6 bases). The V and J ends lost 6 bases and 2 bases respectively, with 14 bases between them. Germline CDR1 KGHSH, CDR2 LQKENI. This CDR3 is 14 amino acids long. The CDR3: CASSGGGGPYEQYF. For the CDR3, the DNA is TGTGCCAGCTCGGGGGGTGGGGGACCCTACGAGCAGTACTTC. Full variable domain (rest looked up from reference TRBV18 and TRBJ2-7): NAGVMQNPRHLVRRRGQEARLRCSPMKGHSHVYWYRQLPEEGLKFMVYLQKENIIDESGMPKERFSAEFPKEGPSILRIQQVVRGDSAAYFCASSGGGGPYEQYFGPGTRLTVT.

The chain couples TRBV29-1 to TRBJ1-2, with D perhaps matching TRBD1 (5 bases). V dropped 4 bases and J dropped 7 bases, with 22 bases sitting between them. Looked up from germline, CDR1 is SQVTM and CDR2 is ANQGSEA. This CDR3 is built from 15 residues. The CDR3 is CSVGQGGMGYSGYTF. The CDR3 nucleotides are TGCAGCGTTGGGCAGGGAGGCATGGGATACAGTGGCTACACCTTC. Drawing the rest from reference TRBV29-1 and TRBJ1-2, the complete variable domain is SAVISQKPSRDICQRGTSLTIQCQVDSQVTMMFWYRQQPGQSLTLIATANQGSEATYESGFVIDKFPISRPNLTFSTLTVSNMSPEDSSIYLCSVGQGGMGYSGYTFGSGTRLTVV.

The V call is TRBV4-1, the J call TRBJ2-5, with D maybe TRBD1 (6 bases). Germline lookup yields CDR1 MGHRA and CDR2 YSYEKL. V was trimmed by 1 base and J by 1 base, leaving 7 bases between them. There are 14 residues in the CDR3. Written as DNA, the CDR3 is TGCGCCAGCAGCCAAGGGACAGTCCAAGAGACCCAGTACTTC. It specifies CASSQGTVQETQYF.

V gene TRBV7-9 combines with J gene TRBJ1-4; D perhaps matches TRBD1 (5 bases). Germline V gene sequence: CDR1 SEHNR, CDR2 FQNEAQ (reference sequence). Trimming took off 0 bases at V and 6 bases at J, with 14 bases between the two ends. CDR3 length equals 16 residues. CDR3 sequence (DNA): TGTGCCAGCAGCTTAGCCCAAAACGGCAGGGATGAAAAACTGTTTTTT. Translated: CASSLAQNGRDEKLFF.

The chain uses TRBV9 and TRBJ1-1; D unclear. V lost 3 bases to trimming and J lost 0 bases, with 6 bases between them. This CDR3 contains 13 residues. Germline loops: CDR1 SGDLS, CDR2 YYNGEE. CDR3 amino acids: CASSAVMNTEAFF. In nucleotides, the CDR3 is TGTGCCAGCAGCGCCGTAATGAACACTGAAGCTTTCTTT.

The J gene is TRBJ2-5, the V gene TRBV5-8, with TRBD1 matching 10 bases. Germline loops: CDR1 SGHTS, CDR2 YDEGEE. The CDR3 runs to 15 residues. V gave up 0 bases and J gave up 5 bases; unmatched junction bases: 4. For the CDR3, the DNA is TGTGCCAGCAGCTTGGGGGACAGGGGTCAGGAGACCCAGTACTTC. Translation: CASSLGDRGQETQYF.

This clone was detected only once. The chain employs TRBV6-5 and TRBJ1-2, with D uncertain. Germline lookup yields CDR1 MNHEY and CDR2 SVGAGI. Trimming left V 6 bases short and J 2 bases short, with 10 bases between. This CDR3 has 13 amino acids. In nucleotides, the CDR3 is TGTGCCAGCAGCCTTTTGGTAAACTATGGCTACACCTTC. Translated: CASSLLVNYGYTF.

The V and J genes are TRBV30 and TRBJ1-2, with 7 positions matching TRBD1. CDR3 size: 17 residues. CDR1 GTSNPN and CDR2 SVGIG come from the germline V gene (reference sequence). V lost 0 bases and J lost 4; bases outside the gene matches: 14. CDR3 DNA: TGTGCCTGGAGTGTATGGGGAGGGCAGGGGGACCCCTATGGCTACACCTTC. Encoded protein: CAWSVWGGQGDPYGYTF.

This sequence joins TRBV19 and TRBJ1-2; TRBD1 aligns across 7 bases. The CDR3 spans 16 residues. With 0 bases clipped from V and 4 bases from J, the junction kept 8 bases outside the gene matches. Germline assignment: CDR1 LNHDA and CDR2 SQIVND (reference sequence). The CDR3, as DNA: TGTGCCAGTAGTATAGATCTCCGGACAGGAGCCTATGGCTACACCTTC. Its translation: CASSIDLRTGAYGYTF.

To note about this clone: Other DNA variants within this sample encode the same CDR3. This sequence joins TRBV11-2 and TRBJ2-7, with TRBD1 matching 9 bases. V was clipped by 5 bases and J by 0 bases; unmatched bases: 2. Germline loops: CDR1 SGHAT, CDR2 FQNNGV. The CDR3 has 14 residues. DNA of the CDR3: TGTGCCAGCAGCACGGACAGGGGCTCCTACGAGCAGTACTTC. The encoded protein is CASSTDRGSYEQYF.